The sequence of this T cell receptor beta chain was determined in a study of GPR56 and killer-like receptors on CD4 memory cells (dated by TCRdb to the late 2010s). With respect to the entire study: According to the study's proposal, human CD4+ memory T-cell differentiation and cytokine production potential are marked by the progressive acquisition of KLRB1, KLRG1, GPR56 and then KLRF1. Healthy blood donors in the study were described as age-matched to the liver disease patients, whose median age was about 68 years.

Before TCRbeta sequencing, fluorescence-activated cell sorting was used to enrich five KLR/GPR56-defined CD4+ populations. To test a linear memory differentiation pathway, TCRbeta repertoires were sequenced from five CD4+ T-cell subsets defined by expression of KLRB1, KLRG1, GPR56 and KLRF1. TCR-sequenced cells came from peripheral blood of healthy control individuals, reported as five donors in the TCRbeta analysis figure. Heparinized peripheral blood was collected, and every sample was processed within one hour of being retrieved. To isolate peripheral blood mononuclear cells, blood was diluted 1:2 in PBS and put through Biocoll density gradient centrifugation at room temperature. Before flow sorting, CD4+ T cells were enriched from freshly isolated PBMCs by magnetic sorting with anti-CD4 MicroBeads. A BD FACSAria II was used to sort CD4+ T cells enriched from PBMCs of healthy donors according to marker expression. For surface staining, the researchers used Miltenyi Biotec antibodies: anti-KLRB1 clone 191B8, anti-KLRF1 clone 4A4.D10 and anti-KLRG1 clone REA261.

Beyond this particular receptor, the publication reports: TCR repertoire overlap was especially strong between late populations 4 and 5, and population 3 also partly overlapped. The authors took the finding that clones dominating late populations 4 and 5 were also present in early populations 1 and 2 as evidence for linear differentiation. Clonal frequency was low in the marker-negative population and rose progressively along the proposed pathway, while TCRbeta diversity fell correspondingly. Rather than full repertoires, only the 100 most expanded clones per population were included in the diversity and similarity analyses.

This sample was sequenced with an Illumina HiSeq 2500. The recombined TCRbeta locus was amplified by a previously published PCR protocol to build sequencing libraries. The published analysis was carried out like this. Any read whose average quality score fell below 30 was discarded, and IMSEQ was used to process the reads that remained. Clonotypes were defined by Vbeta gene, Jbeta gene and CDR3 amino acid sequence. Repertoire overlap between populations was quantified with the Morisita-Horn index computed on the top 100 expanded clones. Renyi diversity profiles calculated on the top 100 expanded clones were used to assess clonal diversity. After reprocessing by TCRdb, each CDR3 protein sequence is one entry, and no DNA is given. TCRdb, not the authors, supplied the V and J calls. The sample table records about 2,900 distinct CDR3 sequences. The biggest ten clones account for more than 2.5% of the sample.

CDR3 length: 14 amino acids, cysteine to phenylalanine. The entry carries no DNA sequence. Looking up the germline V gene (reference sequence) yields CDR1 SGHNT and CDR2 YYREEE. Comment on this clonotype: Its antigen specificity is not known.

The sample comprised memory CD4+ T cells from blood. This sequence originates from a human donor in good health. The chain couples TRBV5-4 to TRBJ1-5; TCRdb names TRBD1, which stays unverified in the absence of DNA. The CDR3 amino acid sequence is: CASSSRDSNQPQHF.